This T cell receptor (beta chain) was documented in a study of cytomegalovirus exposure and HLA in healthy donors. Primers included in the PCR were 60 Vbeta and 13 Jbeta primers. The table came from immunoSEQ multiplex PCR; TCRdb's copy has only in-frame clones and leaves some out. The sample lists 150,000 to 200,000 clones, roughly 90% occurring once. Germline V gene data show CDR1 as SGHNT and CDR2 as YYREEE (reference sequence). Trimming took 1 base from V and 5 from J; bases not matched to a gene: 6. The CDR3 is made up of 15 amino acids. This clone was detected a few times. The TCR sequence derives from a boy aged 2 to 9 in good health and CMV-seronegative. The sequenced material came from PBMCs. The chain uses TRBV5-4 and TRBJ2-3, with TRBD2 matching over 8 bases. The CDR3 bases are TGTGCCAGCAGCTTGTGGTCCGGGGGGGGAGATACGCAGTATTTT. Translating gives CASSLWSGGGDTQYF.